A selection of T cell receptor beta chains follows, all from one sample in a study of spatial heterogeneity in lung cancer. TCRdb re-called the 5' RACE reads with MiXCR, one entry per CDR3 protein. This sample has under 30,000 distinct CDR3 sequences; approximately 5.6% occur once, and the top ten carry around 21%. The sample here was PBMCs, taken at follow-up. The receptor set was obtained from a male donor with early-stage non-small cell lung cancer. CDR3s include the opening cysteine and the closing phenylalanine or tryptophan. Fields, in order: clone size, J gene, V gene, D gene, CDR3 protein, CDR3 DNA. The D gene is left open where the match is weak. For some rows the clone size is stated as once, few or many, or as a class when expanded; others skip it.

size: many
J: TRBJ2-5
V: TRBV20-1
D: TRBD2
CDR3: CSAIGPSGQETQYF
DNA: TGCAGTGCTATAGGCCCTAGCGGGCAAGAGACCCAGTACTTC

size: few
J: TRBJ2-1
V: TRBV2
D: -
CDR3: CASSESGGYNEQFF
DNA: TGTGCCAGCAGTGAATCAGGCGGCTACAATGAGCAGTTCTTC

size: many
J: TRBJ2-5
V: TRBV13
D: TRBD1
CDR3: CASSSKGQQETQYF
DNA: TGTGCCAGCAGCTCAAAGGGACAGCAAGAGACCCAGTACTTC

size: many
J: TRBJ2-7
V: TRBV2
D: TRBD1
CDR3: CASTQPGQGAYEQYF
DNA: TGTGCCAGCACCCAACCGGGACAGGGTGCCTACGAGCAGTACTTC

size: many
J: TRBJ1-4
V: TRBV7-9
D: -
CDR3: CASSLWDEKLFF
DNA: TGTGCCAGCAGCTTATGGGACGAAAAACTGTTTTTT

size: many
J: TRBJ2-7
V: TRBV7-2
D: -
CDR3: CASSRSGYEQYF
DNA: TGTGCCAGCAGCCGAAGCGGCTACGAGCAGTACTTC

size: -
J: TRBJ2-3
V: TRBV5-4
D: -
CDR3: CASSLASRLTSTDTQYF
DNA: TGTGCCAGCAGCTTGGCCAGTCGACTTACATCCACAGATACGCAGTATTTT

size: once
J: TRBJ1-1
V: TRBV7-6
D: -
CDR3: CASSGDLNTEAFF
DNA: TGTGCCAGCAGCGGGGACCTGAACACTGAAGCTTTCTTT

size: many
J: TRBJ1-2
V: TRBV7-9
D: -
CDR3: CASSPPRDSYGYTF
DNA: TGTGCCAGCAGCCCGCCCAGAGACAGCTATGGCTACACCTTC

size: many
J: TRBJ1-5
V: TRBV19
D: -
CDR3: CASSMSNSNQPQHF
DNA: TGTGCCAGTAGTATGAGTAACAGCAATCAGCCCCAGCATTTT

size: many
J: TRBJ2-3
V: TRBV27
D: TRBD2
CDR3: CASSPLAATTDTQYF
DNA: TGTGCCAGCAGTCCACTAGCGGCCACGACCGATACGCAGTATTTT

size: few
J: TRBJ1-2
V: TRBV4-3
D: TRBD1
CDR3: CASSPGQGWYGYTF
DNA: TGCGCCAGCAGCCCCGGACAGGGATGGTATGGCTACACCTTC

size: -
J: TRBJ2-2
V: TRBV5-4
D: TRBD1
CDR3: CASSYGTGGWVTGELFF
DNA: TGTGCCAGCAGCTATGGGACAGGGGGCTGGGTTACCGGGGAGCTGTTTTTT